This T cell receptor beta chain was sequenced in a study of T cell repertoires in cytomegalovirus infection. Study summary: Researchers turned to recently identified HLA-C-restricted CMV epitopes as well as well-studied HLA-B-restricted ones.

Trimming pared 1 base from V and 1 base from J, leaving 11 bases between. The CDR3 loop spans 16 amino acids. CDR1 is MNHEY and CDR2 is SVGEGT in the germline V gene. A word on this clonotype: Its target is unknown.

TCRdb reprocessed the reads via MiXCR and lists one record per CDR3 protein. The table lists 700,000 to 850,000 distinct CDR3 sequences, about 30% of them singletons, with around 12% in the top ten. The sequence derives from a human donor in good health (CMV status not recorded). Some clones in this sample may be carry-over from other donors' samples. The V gene is TRBV6-2 or TRBV6-3, the J gene TRBJ1-5; D may be TRBD1 (5 bases). The sequencing used cultured CD8+ T cells from PBMCs, collected from culture after CMV antigen stimulation. The CDR3, as DNA: TGTGCCAGCAGTTACTGGGGCACTAACAGCAATCAGCCCCAGCATTTT. This gives the protein CASSYWGTNSNQPQHF.